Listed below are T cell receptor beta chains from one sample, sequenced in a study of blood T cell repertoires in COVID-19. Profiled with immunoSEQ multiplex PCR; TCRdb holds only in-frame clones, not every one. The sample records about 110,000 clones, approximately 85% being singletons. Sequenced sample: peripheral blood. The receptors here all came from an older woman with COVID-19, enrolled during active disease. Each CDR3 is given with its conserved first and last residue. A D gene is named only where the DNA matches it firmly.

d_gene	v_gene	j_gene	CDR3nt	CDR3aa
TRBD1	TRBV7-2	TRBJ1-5	TGTGCCAGCAGCCGGCGGTGGGACAGGGGGGCTCCCCAGCATTTT	CASSRRWDRGAPQHF
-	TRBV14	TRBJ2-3	TGTGCCAGCAGGGGGGGAATAACCACAGATACGCAGTATTTT	CASRGGITTDTQYF
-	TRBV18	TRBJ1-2	TGTGCCAGCTCACCACCGGCGCGGGGGGGTGGCTACACCTTC	CASSPPARGGGYTF
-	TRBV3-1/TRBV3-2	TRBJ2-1	TGTGCCAGCAGCCAAGGGCCGGGGGGCCTGTACAATGAGCAGTTCTTC	CASSQGPGGLYNEQFF
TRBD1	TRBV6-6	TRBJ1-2	TGTGCCAGTGGGCGACAGGGCGACTATGGCTACACCTTC	CASGRQGDYGYTF
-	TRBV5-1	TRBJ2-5	TGCGCCAGCAGCAGTCCGGGACTCGCAGAGACCCAGTACTTC	CASSSPGLAETQYF
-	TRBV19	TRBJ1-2	TGTGCCAGTAAGCGGGAAGACGCGAGTCCTTACACCTTC	CASKREDASPYTF
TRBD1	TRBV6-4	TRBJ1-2	TGTGCCAGCAGGAGACAGGGGGCGCAGGGCTATGGCTACACCTTC	CASRRQGAQGYGYTF
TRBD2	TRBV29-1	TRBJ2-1	TGCAGCGCCAGACTAGCGGCCTACAATGAGCAGTTCTTC	CSARLAAYNEQFF
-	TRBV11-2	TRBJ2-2	TGTGCCAGCAGCTTAGTTTATGTGGGACTGAACACCGGGGAGCTGTTTTTT	CASSLVYVGLNTGELFF
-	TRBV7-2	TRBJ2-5	TGTGCCAGCAGTCTAGAACAGGGTCGGGAGACCCAGTACTTC	CASSLEQGRETQYF